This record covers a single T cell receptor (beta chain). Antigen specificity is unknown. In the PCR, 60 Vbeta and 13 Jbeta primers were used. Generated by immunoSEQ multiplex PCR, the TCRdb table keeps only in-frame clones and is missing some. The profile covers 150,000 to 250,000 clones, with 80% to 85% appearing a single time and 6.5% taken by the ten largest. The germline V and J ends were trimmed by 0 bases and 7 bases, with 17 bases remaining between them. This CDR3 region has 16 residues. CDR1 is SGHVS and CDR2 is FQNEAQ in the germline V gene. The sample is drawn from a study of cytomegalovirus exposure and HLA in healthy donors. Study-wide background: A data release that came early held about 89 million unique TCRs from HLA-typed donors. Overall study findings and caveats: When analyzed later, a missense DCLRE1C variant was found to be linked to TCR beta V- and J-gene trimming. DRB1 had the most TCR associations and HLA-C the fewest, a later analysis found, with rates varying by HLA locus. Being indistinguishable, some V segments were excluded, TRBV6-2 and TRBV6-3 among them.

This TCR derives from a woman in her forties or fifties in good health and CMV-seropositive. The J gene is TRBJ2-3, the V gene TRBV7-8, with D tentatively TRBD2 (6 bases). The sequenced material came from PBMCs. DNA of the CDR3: TGTGCCAGCAGCTTAGCTTGGGGGACTTTTCTCTATACGCAGTATTTT. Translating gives CASSLAWGTFLYTQYF. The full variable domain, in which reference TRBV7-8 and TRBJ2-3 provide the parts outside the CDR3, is GAGVSQSPRYKVAKRGQDVALRCDPISGHVSLFWYQQALGQGPEFLTYFQNEAQLDKSGLPSDRFFAERPEGSVSTLKIQRTQQEDSAVYLCASSLAWGTFLYTQYFGPGTRLTVL.